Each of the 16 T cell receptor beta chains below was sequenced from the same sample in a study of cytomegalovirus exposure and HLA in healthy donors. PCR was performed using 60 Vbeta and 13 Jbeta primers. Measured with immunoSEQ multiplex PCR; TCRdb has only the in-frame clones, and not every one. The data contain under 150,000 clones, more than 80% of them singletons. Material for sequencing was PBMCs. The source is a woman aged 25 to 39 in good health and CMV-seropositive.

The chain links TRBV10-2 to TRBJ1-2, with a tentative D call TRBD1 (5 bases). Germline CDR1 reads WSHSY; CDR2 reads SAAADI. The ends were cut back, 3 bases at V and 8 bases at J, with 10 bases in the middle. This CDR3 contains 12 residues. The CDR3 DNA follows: TGCGCCAGCAGTGACGGGGGGAAAGGCTACACCTTC. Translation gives CASSDGGKGYTF.

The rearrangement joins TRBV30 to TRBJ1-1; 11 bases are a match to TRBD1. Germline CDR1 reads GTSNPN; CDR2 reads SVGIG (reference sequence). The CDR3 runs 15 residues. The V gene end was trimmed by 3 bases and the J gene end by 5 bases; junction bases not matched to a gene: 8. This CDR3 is CAWRLGTGGWTEAFF. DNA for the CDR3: TGTGCCTGGAGGTTAGGGACAGGGGGTTGGACTGAAGCTTTCTTT.

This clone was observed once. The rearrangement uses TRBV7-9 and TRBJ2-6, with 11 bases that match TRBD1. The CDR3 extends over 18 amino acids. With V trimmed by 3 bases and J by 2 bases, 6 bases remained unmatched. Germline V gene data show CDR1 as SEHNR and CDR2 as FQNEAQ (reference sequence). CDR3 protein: CASSFIRTGGAGANVLTF. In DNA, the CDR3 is TGTGCCAGCAGCTTTATTAGGACAGGGGGCGCTGGGGCCAACGTCCTGACTTTC.

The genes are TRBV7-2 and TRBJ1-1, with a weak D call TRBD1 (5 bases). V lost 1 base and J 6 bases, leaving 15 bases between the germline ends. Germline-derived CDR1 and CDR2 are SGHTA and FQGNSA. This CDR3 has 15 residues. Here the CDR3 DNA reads TGTGCCAGCAGCTTAGGTCCCCGAGGAGGGGCTGAAGCTTTCTTT. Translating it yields CASSLGPRGGAEAFF.

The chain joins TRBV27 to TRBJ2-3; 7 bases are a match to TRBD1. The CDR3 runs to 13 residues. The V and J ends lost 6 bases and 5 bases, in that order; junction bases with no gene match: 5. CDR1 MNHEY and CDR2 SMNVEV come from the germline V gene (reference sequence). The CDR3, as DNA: TGTGCCAGCAGCCACCCAGGGGGAGATACGCAGTATTTT. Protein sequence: CASSHPGGDTQYF.

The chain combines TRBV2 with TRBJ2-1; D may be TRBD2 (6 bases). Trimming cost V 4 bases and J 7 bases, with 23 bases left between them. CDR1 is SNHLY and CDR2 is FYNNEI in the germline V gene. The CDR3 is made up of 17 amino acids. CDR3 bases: TGTGCCAGCAGTGGGTCCCACGGGACTGGACACCGGAATGAGCAGTTCTTC. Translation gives CASSGSHGTGHRNEQFF.

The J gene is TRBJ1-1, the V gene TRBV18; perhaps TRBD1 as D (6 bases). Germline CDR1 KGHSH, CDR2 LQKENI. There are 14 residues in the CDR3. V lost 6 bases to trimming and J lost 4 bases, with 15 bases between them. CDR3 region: CASSPLPGVTEAFF. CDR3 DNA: TGTGCCAGCTCTCCCCTCCCAGGGGTCACTGAAGCTTTCTTT.

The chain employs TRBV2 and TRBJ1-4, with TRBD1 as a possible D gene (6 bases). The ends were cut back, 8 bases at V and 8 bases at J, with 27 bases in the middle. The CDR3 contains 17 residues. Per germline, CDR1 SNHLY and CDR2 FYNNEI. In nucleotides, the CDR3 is TGTGCCAGCCACCCTCCCCTCAGAGGGGGAGTTTGGGAAAAACTGTTTTTT. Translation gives CASHPPLRGGVWEKLFF.

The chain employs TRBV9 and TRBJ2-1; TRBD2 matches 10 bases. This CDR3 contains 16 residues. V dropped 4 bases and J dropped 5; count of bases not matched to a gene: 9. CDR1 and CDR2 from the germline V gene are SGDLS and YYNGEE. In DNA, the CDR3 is TGTGCCAGCAGCAAAGGACTAAGCGGGGGGGACAATGAGCAGTTCTTC. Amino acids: CASSKGLSGGDNEQFF.

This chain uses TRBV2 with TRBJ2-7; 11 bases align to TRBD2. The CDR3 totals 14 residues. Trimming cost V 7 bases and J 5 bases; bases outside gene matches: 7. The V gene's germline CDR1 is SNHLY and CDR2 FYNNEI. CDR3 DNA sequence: TGTGCCAGCAAACTAGCGGGAGAGGGCAACGAGCAGTACTTC. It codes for CASKLAGEGNEQYF.

DNA for the CDR3: TGTGCCAGCAGTCTGGTGGAGTCTGGAAACACCATATATTTT. Translated: CASSLVESGNTIYF. The chain has TRBV6-5 and TRBJ1-3, with D unclear. The germline gives CDR1 MNHEY, CDR2 SVGAGI. Trimming left V 5 bases short and J 1 base short, with 9 bases between. There are 14 residues in the CDR3.

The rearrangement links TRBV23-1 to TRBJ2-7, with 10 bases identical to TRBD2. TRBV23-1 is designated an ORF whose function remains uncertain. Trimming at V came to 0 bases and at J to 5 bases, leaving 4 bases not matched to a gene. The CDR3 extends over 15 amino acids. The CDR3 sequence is CASSQSASGRHEQYF. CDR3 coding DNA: TGCGCCAGCAGTCAATCGGCTAGCGGGAGACACGAGCAGTACTTC.

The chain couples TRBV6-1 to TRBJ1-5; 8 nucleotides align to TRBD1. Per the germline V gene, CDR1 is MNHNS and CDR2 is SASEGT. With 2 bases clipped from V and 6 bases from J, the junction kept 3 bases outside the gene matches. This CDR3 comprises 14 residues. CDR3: CASSEQGASQPQHF. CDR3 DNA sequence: TGTGCCAGCAGTGAACAGGGGGCCAGTCAGCCCCAGCATTTT.

CDR3 nucleotides: TGTGCCAGCAGTTTACAGGGGGCGCAGGCCATCTATGGCTACACCTTC. Protein: CASSLQGAQAIYGYTF. The chain recombines TRBV28 with TRBJ1-2; 8 bases map to TRBD1. CDR3 length equals 16 residues. The V segment lost 2 bases and the J segment 4 bases; nucleotides outside the gene matches: 9. CDR1 and CDR2 from the germline V gene are MDHEN and SYDVKM.

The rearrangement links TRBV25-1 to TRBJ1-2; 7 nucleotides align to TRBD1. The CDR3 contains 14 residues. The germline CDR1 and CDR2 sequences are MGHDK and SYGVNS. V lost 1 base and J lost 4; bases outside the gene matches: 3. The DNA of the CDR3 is TGTGCCAGCAGTGAATCGTGGACAGGCTATGGCTACACCTTC. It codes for CASSESWTGYGYTF.

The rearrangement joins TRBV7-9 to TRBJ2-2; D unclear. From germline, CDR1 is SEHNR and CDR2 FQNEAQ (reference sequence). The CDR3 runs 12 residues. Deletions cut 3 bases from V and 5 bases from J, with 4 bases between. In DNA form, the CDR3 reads TGTGCCAGCAGCTTGGAGACCGGGGAGCTGTTTTTT. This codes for CASSLETGELFF.